The present T cell receptor (beta chain) was sequenced within a study of blood T cells in healthy people across ages. Study observations and caveats: Age showed a roughly linear inverse relationship with TCR beta diversity per million T cells. Any conclusive comparison of naive versus antigen-experienced cells was prevented by using unsorted PBMCs.

A second PCR of about 7 to 11 cycles used a sample-barcoded 5' primer and a J-beta primer mix. MiXCR, applied by TCRdb to the 5' RACE reads, yields one record per CDR3 protein. This table has 1.4 million or so distinct CDR3 sequences, 35% to 45% appearing once. A note on this clonotype: Its antigen is currently unknown.

V dropped 1 base and J dropped 3 bases, with 15 bases sitting between them. The CDR3 length is 16 residues. Germline V gene data show CDR1 as MGHRA and CDR2 as YSYEKL. The study drew donors from healthy Caucasian individuals in Russia aged roughly 6 to 100. Every sample had a minimum of 6 million PBMCs isolated. The chain joins TRBV4-1 to TRBJ1-1; maybe TRBD1 (6 bases). The TCR was taken from a young woman in good health. The specimen was blood. CDR3 sequence: CASSQGEGGGDTEAFF. As DNA, the CDR3 is TGCGCCAGCAGCCAAGGGGAGGGGGGGGGCGACACTGAAGCTTTCTTT.